The clone carrying this T cell receptor (beta chain) was observed many times. Its cognate antigen is unknown. The source of the sample is a study of post-analysis software for immune sequencing data. General observations from the study: A handful of TRBV segments were significantly more frequent in patients than in controls. TRBV5-6, TRBV5-1 and TRBV20-1 were among these segments.

TCR beta cDNA libraries had unique molecular identifiers. T cells numbering about 0.85 to 10 million yielded cDNA molecules that totaled roughly 500,000. TCRdb independently ran MiXCR on the PCR reads; one entry per CDR3 protein. The table includes approximately 160,000 distinct CDR3 sequences, about 30% detected once. The V segment lost 1 base and the J segment 3 bases; nucleotides outside the gene matches: 11. There are 18 residues in the CDR3. Per the germline V gene, CDR1 is MNHEY and CDR2 is SVGAGI. This TCR came from a girl under 18 with multiple sclerosis. The V call is TRBV6-5, the J call TRBJ2-3; 9 bases are a match to TRBD2. Sequenced sample: blood. CDR3 amino acids: CASSYWGGLAGETDTQYF. Written as DNA, the CDR3 is TGTGCCAGCAGTTACTGGGGAGGGTTAGCGGGAGAGACAGATACGCAGTATTTT.